This T cell receptor (beta chain) was documented in a study of blood T cell repertoires in COVID-19. Study as a whole: Some COVID-19 samples were acute and others convalescent; all came from the United States, Italy and Spain.

The germline V and J ends were trimmed by 4 bases and 8 bases, with 14 bases remaining between them. CDR1 is ENHRY and CDR2 is SYGVKD in the germline V gene. The CDR3 extends over 13 amino acids. In the study's own analysis: Amplification with reference gene primers provided the estimates of nucleated cell counts. The protocol was immunoSEQ multiplex PCR, while the TCRdb copy is restricted to in-frame clones and leaves out a portion. The D gene and trimming were derived from the DNA, and the V and J assignments and clone size from that table. The data show 200,000 to 250,000 clones, 84% seen once. This TCR came from a woman over 75 with COVID-19, enrolled during active disease. The specimen was peripheral blood. The J gene is TRBJ1-2, the V gene TRBV10-3, with D perhaps matching TRBD1 (5 bases). CDR3 DNA sequence: TGTGCCATCAGTGGGGGCCGAGGAGCCGGCTACACCTTC. Translation: CAISGGRGAGYTF.